The 9 T cell receptor beta chains given below trace back to one sample, sequenced in a study of patients and donors after allogeneic stem cell transplantation. TCRdb itself ran the RT-PCR reads through MiXCR, one entry per CDR3 protein. Here the sample spans tens of thousands of distinct CDR3 sequences, approximately 5% being singletons. The sample was blood, either unsorted or a sorted T cell fraction (not recorded which). The receptors come from a human donor who was either an allogeneic HSCT recipient or a stem cell or donor lymphocyte infusion donor (not recorded which). It is not recorded whose cells these are; they may come from a transplant donor.

A remark on this clonotype: One base away lies a much larger clone, so this may be a sequencing read error. J is TRBJ1-2 and V is TRBV28, with 10 bases that match TRBD1. The germline V gene has CDR1 MDHEN and CDR2 SYDVKM. CDR3 length: 16 residues. The CDR3 here is CASNLGGGQGKVGYTF. CDR3 in DNA: TGTGCCAGCAATTTAGGAGGGGGACAGGGGAAGGTTGGCTACACCTTC.

This chain uses TRBV11-3 with TRBJ2-2; D unclear. Germline V gene sequence: CDR1 SGHNT, CDR2 YENEEA. CDR3 length equals 14 residues. V was clipped by 1 base and J by 0 bases, with 3 bases between them. The CDR3 is CASSLVANTGELFF. In DNA, the CDR3 is TGTGCCAGCAGCTTAGTGGCGAACACCGGGGAGCTGTTTTTT.

This clonotype came up many times. This chain joins TRBV6-1 and TRBJ1-1; TRBD1 matches 9 bases. Losses at the gene ends were 6 bases for V and 1 base for J; bases not matched to a gene: 9. This CDR3 is built from 16 residues. Germline V lookup: CDR1 MNHNS, CDR2 SASEGT. The CDR3 sequence: CASRPTGTGQNTEAFF. CDR3 nucleotide sequence: TGTGCCAGCAGGCCCACCGGGACAGGGCAGAACACTGAAGCTTTCTTT.

The chain couples TRBV6-1 to TRBJ2-3; D uncertain. Germline V lookup: CDR1 MNHNS, CDR2 SASEGT. CDR3 length equals 13 residues. V was cut by 6 bases and J by 2 bases, with 9 bases left in between. The CDR3 sequence is CASSPQNTDTQYF. CDR3 sequence (DNA): TGTGCCAGCAGCCCACAGAACACAGATACGCAGTATTTT.

Of note for this clonotype: A much larger clone is a single base away; this may be a read error. This rearrangement joins TRBV6-1 to TRBJ2-7; D gene unclear. The length of the CDR3 is 13 residues. Per germline, CDR1 MNHNS and CDR2 SASEGT. CDR3 nucleotide sequence: TGTGCCAGCAATCGGGTGGCAGCCTACAAGCAGTACTTC. Its protein is CASNRVAAYKQYF.

In its sample, this clonotype was seen many times. This chain links TRBV9 with TRBJ2-7; D tentatively reads TRBD1 or TRBD2 (5 bases each). The V and J ends lost 0 bases and 5 bases respectively, with 12 bases between them. CDR1 is SGDLS, CDR2 YYNGEE, per germline. There are 14 residues in the CDR3. CDR3 in amino acids: CASSVGGRDHEQYF. CDR3 sequence (DNA): TGTGCCAGCAGCGTAGGAGGAAGGGACCACGAGCAGTACTTC.

The chain has TRBV27 and TRBJ2-5; 10 bases are shared with TRBD2. The length of the CDR3 is 15 residues. Germline lookup yields CDR1 MNHEY and CDR2 SMNVEV (reference sequence). The V gene end was trimmed by 2 bases and the J gene end by 5 bases; junction bases not matched to a gene: 5. CDR3 sequence (DNA): TGTGCCAGCAGTTTAATCCTAGCGGGAGTTGAGACCCAGTACTTC. Translating gives CASSLILAGVETQYF.

This clonotype was observed at least ten times. This chain joins TRBV12-3 or TRBV12-4 and TRBJ2-7, with a tentative D call TRBD2 (5 bases). V dropped 8 bases and J dropped 6 bases, with 14 bases sitting between them. This CDR3 comprises 12 residues. The CDR3 nucleotides are TGTGCCAGCTCCGACGGGGAAGCCGAGCAGTACTTC. Translation: CASSDGEAEQYF.

This clonotype showed up many times. The rearrangement uses TRBV5-1 and TRBJ1-2; D remains unclear. The V end was cut by 0 bases, the J end by 2 bases, with 8 bases between. The CDR3 loop spans 14 amino acids. Germline CDR1 and CDR2: SGHRS and YFSETQ. CDR3 DNA: TGCGCCAGCAGCTTGGACGACGGGAACTATGGCTACACCTTC. Its translation is CASSLDDGNYGYTF.